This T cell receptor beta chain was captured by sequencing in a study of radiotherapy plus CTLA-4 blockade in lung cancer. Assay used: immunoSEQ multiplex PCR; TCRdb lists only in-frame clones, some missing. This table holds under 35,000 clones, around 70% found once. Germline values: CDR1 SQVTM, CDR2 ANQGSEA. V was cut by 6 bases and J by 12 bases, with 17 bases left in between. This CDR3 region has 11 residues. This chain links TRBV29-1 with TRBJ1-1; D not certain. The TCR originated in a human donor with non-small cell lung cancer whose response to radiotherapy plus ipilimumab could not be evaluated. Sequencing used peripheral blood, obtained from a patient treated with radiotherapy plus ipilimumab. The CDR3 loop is CSVVITLLTFF. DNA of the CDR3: TGCAGCGTGGTTATCACCTTACTAACTTTCTTT.